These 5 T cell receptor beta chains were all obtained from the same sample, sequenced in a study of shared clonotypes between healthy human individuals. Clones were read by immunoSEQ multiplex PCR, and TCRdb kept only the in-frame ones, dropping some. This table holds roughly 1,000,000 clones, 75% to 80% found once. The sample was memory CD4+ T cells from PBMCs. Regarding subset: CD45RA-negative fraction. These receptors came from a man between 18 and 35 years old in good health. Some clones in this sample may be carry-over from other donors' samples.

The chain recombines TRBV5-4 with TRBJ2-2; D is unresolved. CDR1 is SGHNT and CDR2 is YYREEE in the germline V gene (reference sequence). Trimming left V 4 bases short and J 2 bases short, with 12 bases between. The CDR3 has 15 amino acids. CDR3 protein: CASSRVEINTGELFF. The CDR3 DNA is TGTGCCAGCAGCCGAGTCGAGATAAACACCGGGGAGCTGTTTTTT.

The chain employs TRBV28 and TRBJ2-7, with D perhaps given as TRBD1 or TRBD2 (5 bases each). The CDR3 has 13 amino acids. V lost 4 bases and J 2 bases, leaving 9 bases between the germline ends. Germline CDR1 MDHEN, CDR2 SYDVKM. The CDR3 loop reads CASSSRGPYEQYF. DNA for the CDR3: TGTGCCAGCAGTTCCCGGGGCCCCTACGAGCAGTACTTC.

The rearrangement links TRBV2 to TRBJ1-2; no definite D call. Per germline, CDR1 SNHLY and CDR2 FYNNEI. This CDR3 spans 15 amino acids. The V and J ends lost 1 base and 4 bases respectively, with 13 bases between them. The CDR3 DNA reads TGTGCCAGCAGTGAAGAGCAGGCCCCTGGCTATGGCTACACCTTC. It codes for CASSEEQAPGYGYTF.

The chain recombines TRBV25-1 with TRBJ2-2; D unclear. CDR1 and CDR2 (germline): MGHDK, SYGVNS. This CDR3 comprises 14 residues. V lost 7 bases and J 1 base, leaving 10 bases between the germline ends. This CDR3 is CASTELGNTGELFF. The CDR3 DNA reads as TGTGCCAGCACTGAGCTGGGGAACACCGGGGAGCTGTTTTTT.

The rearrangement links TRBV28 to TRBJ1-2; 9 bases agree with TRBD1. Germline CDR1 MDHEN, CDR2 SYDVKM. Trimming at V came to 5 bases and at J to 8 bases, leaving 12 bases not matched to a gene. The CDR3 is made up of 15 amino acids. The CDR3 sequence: CASSGQGQGSRGYTF. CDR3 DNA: TGTGCCAGCAGTGGACAGGGACAGGGAAGTAGGGGCTACACCTTC.